The next 29 T cell receptor beta chains were all read from a single sample in a study of blood T cell repertoires in COVID-19. The assay was immunoSEQ multiplex PCR, and TCRdb's table has in-frame clones only and misses some. The data hold about 220,000 clones, with around 86% observed a single time. What was sequenced was peripheral blood. The receptors come from a woman in her 30s who had recovered from COVID-19.

This clone was found a few times. This chain uses TRBV5-1 with TRBJ1-1, with D unresolved. CDR1 and CDR2 from the germline V gene are SGHRS and YFSETQ. The CDR3 is made up of 15 amino acids. The V gene lost 2 bases and the J gene lost 1 base, with 12 bases spanning the gap. DNA of the CDR3: TGCGCCAGCAGCTTCGCGGGAAGCGGGAACACTGAAGCTTTCTTT. This translates into CASSFAGSGNTEAFF.

In DNA, the CDR3 is TGTGCCAGCAGTGAGATGAGATACGAGCAGTACTTC. It is translated as CASSEMRYEQYF. The rearrangement uses TRBV6-1 and TRBJ2-7, with unresolved D. Germline V gene lookup returns CDR1 MNHNS and CDR2 SASEGT. V was cut by 3 bases and J by 4 bases, with 7 bases left in between. The CDR3 totals 12 residues.

CDR3 DNA sequence: TGCGCCAGCAGTGAGACAGGCTTTATTCCCCTCGTAGAGACCCAGTACTTC. This encodes CASSETGFIPLVETQYF. The chain recombines TRBV10-2 with TRBJ2-5; tentatively, D is TRBD1 (5 bases). This CDR3 has 17 amino acids. Germline CDR1 WSHSY, CDR2 SAAADI. V was pared by 2 bases and J by 4 bases, with 20 bases between.

The chain links TRBV10-3 to TRBJ2-1, with 8 positions matching TRBD2. V trimming: 6 bases; J trimming: 6 bases; junction bases outside the gene matches: 4. The CDR3 extends over 13 amino acids. Looked up from germline, CDR1 is ENHRY and CDR2 is SYGVKD. The CDR3 here is CAIRDGTSNEQFF. In DNA, the CDR3 is TGTGCCATCAGAGACGGGACTAGCAATGAGCAGTTCTTC.

This clone was observed a handful of times. CDR3 bases: TGTGCCAGCAGCCAAGGCAGGGAGAACACTGAAGCTTTCTTT. Amino acids: CASSQGRENTEAFF. The chain uses TRBV4-2 and TRBJ1-1; TRBD1 might be the D (5 bases). CDR1 and CDR2 from the germline V gene are LGHNA and YNFKEQ. The CDR3 is made up of 14 amino acids. V gave up 1 base and J gave up 1 base, with 7 bases separating them.

V and J are TRBV6-2 or TRBV6-3 and TRBJ1-1; the D gene is possibly TRBD1 (5 bases). The V gene lost 6 bases and the J gene lost 0 bases, with 20 bases spanning the gap. Germline V gives CDR1 MNHEY, CDR2 SVGEGT. CDR3 size: 17 residues. The CDR3: CASSPALSGFMNTEAFF. In DNA, the CDR3 is TGTGCCAGCAGCCCTGCTCTCTCAGGGTTTATGAACACTGAAGCTTTCTTT.

The rearrangement links TRBV19 to TRBJ1-1; the D gene is possibly TRBD1 (6 bases). Per the germline V gene, CDR1 is LNHDA and CDR2 is SQIVND (reference sequence). CDR3 length equals 14 residues. With 7 bases removed from V and 6 bases from J, the gap between germline ends came to 18 bases. The CDR3 DNA reads as TGTGCCAGTATTTCAAGGGGGGGCCTGGCTGAAGCTTTCTTT. Amino acids: CASISRGGLAEAFF.

The chain uses TRBV6-5 and TRBJ1-1, with D perhaps TRBD1 (5 bases). The CDR3 extends over 15 amino acids. V gave up 4 bases and J gave up 1 base, with 13 bases separating them. Germline V gives CDR1 MNHEY, CDR2 SVGAGI. This chain's CDR3 is CASSFGDLGNTEAFF. In DNA form, the CDR3 reads TGTGCCAGCAGTTTCGGGGACTTAGGGAACACTGAAGCTTTCTTT.

The chain links TRBV6-1 to TRBJ2-1; 8 positions agree with TRBD2. Germline V gene data show CDR1 as MNHNS and CDR2 as SASEGT. The CDR3 sequence is 16 residues long. The V segment lost 2 bases and the J segment 4 bases; nucleotides outside the gene matches: 7. The DNA for the CDR3 is TGTGCCAGCAGTGAAAGGGGCGGGGGGACGTACAATGAGCAGTTCTTC. The encoded protein is CASSERGGGTYNEQFF.

This clone has just a few counts. This CDR3 is CASSPTMSGGPNTGELFF. In DNA, the CDR3 is TGCGCCAGCAGCCCGACGATGTCGGGGGGGCCGAACACCGGGGAGCTGTTTTTT. The chain links TRBV5-1 to TRBJ2-2, with 8 positions matching TRBD2. The germline V gene encodes CDR1 SGHRS and CDR2 YFSETQ. This CDR3 comprises 18 residues. Trimming took 4 bases from V and 0 from J; bases not matched to a gene: 11.

This clone has only one observation. The V and J genes are TRBV7-2 and TRBJ1-6, with no clear D. The CDR3 consists of 17 residues. CDR1 and CDR2 (germline): SGHTA, FQGNSA. The V end lost 1 base, the J end lost 0 bases, and 10 bases lay between the germline ends. The CDR3 region is CASSLVGSSSYNSPLHF. The CDR3 DNA is TGTGCCAGCAGCTTAGTGGGGAGTAGCTCCTATAATTCACCCCTCCACTTT.

CDR3: CATVRQGWNEKLFF. DNA for the CDR3: TGTGCCACCGTCCGACAGGGTTGGAATGAAAAACTGTTTTTT. The V gene is TRBV14, the J gene TRBJ1-4; 7 nucleotides align to TRBD1. Germline CDR1 is SGHDN and CDR2 is FVKESK. This CDR3 spans 14 amino acids. J was trimmed by 5 bases and V by 10 bases; bases with no gene match: 10.

The chain is built from TRBV4-2 and TRBJ1-2, with a tentative D call TRBD1 (5 bases). The CDR3 extends over 17 amino acids. V lost 0 bases and J 2 bases, leaving 16 bases between the germline ends. Germline CDR1 LGHNA, CDR2 YNFKEQ. CDR3 region: CASSQDFLGRPNYGYTF. CDR3 coding DNA: TGTGCCAGCAGCCAAGATTTCCTGGGGCGCCCCAACTATGGCTACACCTTC.

The rearrangement links TRBV2 to TRBJ2-3; D uncertain. V shed 8 bases and J shed 2 bases, with 5 bases lying between them. The CDR3 sequence is 11 residues long. CDR1 is SNHLY, CDR2 FYNNEI, per germline. CDR3 bases: TGTGCCAGCTCTACCACAGATACGCAGTATTTT. This translates into CASSTTDTQYF.

The J gene is TRBJ2-2, the V gene TRBV5-1; a possible D gene is TRBD2 (6 bases). The CDR3 has 15 residues. In germline, CDR1 is SGHRS, CDR2 YFSETQ. The V end was cut by 3 bases, the J end by 0 bases, with 9 bases between. The DNA of the CDR3 is TGCGCCAGCAGCTCCGGGGGAACGAACACCGGGGAGCTGTTTTTT. Translating it yields CASSSGGTNTGELFF.

The rearrangement uses TRBV3-1 (or the pseudogene TRBV3-2) and TRBJ1-6; the D gene is possibly TRBD1 (6 bases). The CDR3 runs 13 residues. V gave up 4 bases and J gave up 11 bases, with 12 bases separating them. Germline-derived CDR1 and CDR2 are LGHDT and YNNKEL (reference sequence). CDR3 bases: TGTGCCAGCAGCCGCGGGGGCGCGGCACCCCTCCACTTT. The encoded protein is CASSRGGAAPLHF.

The chain has TRBV2 and TRBJ2-1; 13 positions agree with TRBD2. CDR1 SNHLY and CDR2 FYNNEI come from the germline V gene. V gave up 2 bases and J gave up 1 base; unmatched junction bases: 5. The length of the CDR3 is 18 residues. CDR3 amino acids: CASSETRGLAGSYNEQFF. CDR3 coding DNA: TGTGCCAGCAGTGAAACCAGGGGACTAGCGGGGTCCTACAATGAGCAGTTCTTC.

V is TRBV7-2 and J is TRBJ2-7; D may be TRBD2 (7 bases). Germline V lookup: CDR1 SGHTA, CDR2 FQGNSA. CDR3 length: 14 amino acids. V lost 1 base to trimming and J lost 5 bases, with 12 bases between them. CDR3 sequence (DNA): TGTGCCAGCAGCTTAGGGGGGGGGCTGAACGAGCAGTACTTC. Translation: CASSLGGGLNEQYF.

This clone was detected only once. Other DNA sequences in the sample encode the same CDR3. CDR3 sequence (DNA): TGCGCCAGCAGCCCGGGACAGGGTAATGAAAAACTGTTTTTT. This sequence encodes CASSPGQGNEKLFF. This chain connects TRBV5-1 to TRBJ1-4, with TRBD1 identical over 9 bases. The CDR3 runs 14 residues. CDR1 SGHRS and CDR2 YFSETQ come from the germline V gene. Trimming at V came to 4 bases and at J to 4 bases, leaving 2 bases not matched to a gene.

There are a few counts of this clone. V is TRBV2 and J is TRBJ2-7; 10 nucleotides match TRBD2. In germline, CDR1 is SNHLY, CDR2 FYNNEI. The CDR3 covers 17 residues. The ends lost 7 bases at V and 2 bases at J; junction bases unmatched: 14. This CDR3 is CASNWHTSGVGTYEQYF. CDR3 DNA sequence: TGTGCCAGCAACTGGCATACTAGCGGGGTCGGGACCTACGAGCAGTACTTC.

The chain employs TRBV7-9 and TRBJ1-1, with a possible D match to TRBD1 (6 bases). The CDR3 runs to 15 residues. The germline V gene encodes CDR1 SEHNR and CDR2 FQNEAQ (reference sequence). Trimming cost V 1 base and J 4 bases, with 13 bases left between them. CDR3 DNA: TGTGCCAGCAGCTTAGGTGGGGGCCAAAGCACTGAAGCTTTCTTT. Translated: CASSLGGGQSTEAFF.

This chain joins TRBV20-1 and TRBJ2-1; perhaps TRBD2 as D (5 bases). The length of the CDR3 is 15 residues. V lost 3 bases and J 1 base, leaving 13 bases between the germline ends. Germline-derived CDR1 and CDR2 are DFQATT and SNEGSKA (reference sequence). The CDR3 region has the DNA TGCAGTGCTAGTTTCGAGCGAGGGTCCTACAATGAGCAGTTCTTC. Protein sequence: CSASFERGSYNEQFF.

This chain connects TRBV3-1 (or the pseudogene TRBV3-2) to TRBJ2-7, with TRBD2 matching over 7 bases. V lost 3 bases, J lost 3 bases, and 8 bases stayed unmatched. The CDR3 has 15 amino acids. Germline CDR1 is LGHDT and CDR2 is YNNKEL (reference sequence). The CDR3 spells CASSQFPGGNYEQYF. For the CDR3, the DNA is TGTGCCAGCAGCCAGTTTCCGGGGGGTAACTACGAGCAGTACTTC.

V is TRBV7-2 and J is TRBJ2-5; 8 bases are shared with TRBD2. CDR1 SGHTA and CDR2 FQGNSA come from the germline V gene. CDR3 length: 14 amino acids. V shed 1 base and J 9 bases; nucleotides not matched to a gene: 7. The CDR3 sequence: CASSLGAGEGAQYF. The CDR3 DNA follows: TGTGCCAGCAGCTTAGGAGCGGGGGAAGGGGCCCAGTACTTC.

This chain uses TRBV18 with TRBJ1-6; TRBD1 matches at 9 bases. Germline lookup yields CDR1 KGHSH and CDR2 LQKENI. This CDR3 has 16 residues. Germline trimming cut 3 bases from V and 10 bases from J; bases unmatched to any gene: 10. This CDR3 is CASSPSTGGVGSPLHF. The CDR3 nucleotides read TGTGCCAGCTCACCCTCGACAGGGGGGGTTGGGTCACCCCTCCACTTT.

This chain uses TRBV12-5 with TRBJ2-7, with 9 bases lining up with TRBD1. Germline CDR1 LGHNT, CDR2 FRNRAP. Losses at the gene ends were 0 bases for V and 2 bases for J; bases not matched to a gene: 2. The CDR3 contains 15 residues. The CDR3 bases are TGTGCTAGTGGTTTGGTAACAGGGGGCGCCTACGAGCAGTACTTC. Translated, it gives CASGLVTGGAYEQYF. Filled out from reference TRBV12-5 and TRBJ2-7, the complete variable domain reads DARVTQTPRHKVTEMGQEVTMRCQPILGHNTVFWYRQTMMQGLELLAYFRNRAPLDDSGMPKDRFSAEMPDATLATLKIQPSEPRDSAVYFCASGLVTGGAYEQYFGPGTRLTVT.

The chain joins TRBV7-6 to TRBJ2-3; maybe TRBD1 (5 bases). V was cut by 0 bases and J by 7 bases, with 14 bases left in between. Germline values: CDR1 SGHVS, CDR2 FNYEAQ. The CDR3 has 15 residues. DNA of the CDR3: TGTGCCAGCAGCTTAGCAGACAGCTCGGAATATACGCAGTATTTT. Translated: CASSLADSSEYTQYF.

The rearrangement links TRBV6-4 to TRBJ2-2; D remains unclear. CDR1 MRHNA and CDR2 SNTAGT come from the germline V gene. The CDR3 has 16 residues. Trimming took off 3 bases at V and 1 base at J, with 12 bases between the two ends. The CDR3 is CASSEHPTRNTGELFF. The DNA of the CDR3 is TGTGCCAGCAGTGAACACCCCACAAGGAACACCGGGGAGCTGTTTTTT.

V usage is TRBV29-1 and J usage is TRBJ1-5, with TRBD1 matching over 10 bases. Germline V gene sequence: CDR1 SQVTM, CDR2 ANQGSEA. V dropped 6 bases and J dropped 1; count of bases not matched to a gene: 3. CDR3 length: 14 residues. CDR3 loop: CSVGDRGSNQPQHF. Written as DNA, the CDR3 is TGCAGCGTAGGGGACAGGGGAAGCAATCAGCCCCAGCATTTT.